Detailed here is one TCR beta chain. Its antigen is not identified. It was with 60 Vbeta and 13 Jbeta primers that the PCR ran. Measured with immunoSEQ multiplex PCR; TCRdb has only the in-frame clones, and not every one. The sample has about 180,000 clones, about 80% seen once. The CDR3 is 14 residues long. CDR1 is ENHRY, CDR2 SYGVKD, per germline. V lost 4 bases and J 0 bases, leaving 9 bases between the germline ends. This sample is part of a study of cytomegalovirus exposure and HLA in healthy donors. Study findings and constraints: Among TCR sequences, most were rare, though some public TCRs appeared in many donors. Within the data, a cluster of highly shared sequence variants was likely a sequencing artifact.

This TCR was recovered from a man aged 40-50 years in good health and CMV-seronegative. The sample taken for sequencing was PBMCs. J is TRBJ1-1 and V is TRBV10-3; D remains ambiguous. The DNA of the CDR3 is TGTGCCATCAGTGGGGGAGGGCTGAACACTGAAGCTTTCTTT. Residues: CAISGGGLNTEAFF.